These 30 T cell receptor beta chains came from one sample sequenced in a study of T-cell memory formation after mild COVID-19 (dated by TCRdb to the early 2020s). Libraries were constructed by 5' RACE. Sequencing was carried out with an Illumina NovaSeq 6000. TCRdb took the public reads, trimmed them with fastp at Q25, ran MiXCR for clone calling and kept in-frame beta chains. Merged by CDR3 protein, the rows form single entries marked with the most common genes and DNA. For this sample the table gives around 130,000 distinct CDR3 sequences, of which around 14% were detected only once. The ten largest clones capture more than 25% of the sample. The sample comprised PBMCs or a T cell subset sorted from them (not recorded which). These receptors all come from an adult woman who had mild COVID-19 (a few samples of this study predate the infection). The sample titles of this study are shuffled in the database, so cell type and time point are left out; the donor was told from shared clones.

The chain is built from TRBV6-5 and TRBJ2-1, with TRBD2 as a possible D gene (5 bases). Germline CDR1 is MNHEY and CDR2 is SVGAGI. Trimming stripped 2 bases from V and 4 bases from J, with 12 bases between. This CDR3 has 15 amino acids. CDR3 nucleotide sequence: TGTGCCAGCAGTTACAGTGGGAGCGGTTACAATGAGCAGTTCTTC. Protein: CASSYSGSGYNEQFF.

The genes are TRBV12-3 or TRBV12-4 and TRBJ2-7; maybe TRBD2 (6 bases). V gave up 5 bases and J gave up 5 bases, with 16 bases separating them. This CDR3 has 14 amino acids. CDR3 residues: CASSTGGVADEQYF. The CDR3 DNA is TGTGCCAGCAGTACCGGTGGGGTAGCGGACGAGCAGTACTTC.

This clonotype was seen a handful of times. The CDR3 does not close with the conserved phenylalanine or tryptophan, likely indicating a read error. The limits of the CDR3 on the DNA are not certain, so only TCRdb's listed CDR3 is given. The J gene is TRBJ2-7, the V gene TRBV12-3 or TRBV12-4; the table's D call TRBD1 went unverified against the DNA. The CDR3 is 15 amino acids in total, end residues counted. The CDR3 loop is CASSFPGTGDHLLGA.

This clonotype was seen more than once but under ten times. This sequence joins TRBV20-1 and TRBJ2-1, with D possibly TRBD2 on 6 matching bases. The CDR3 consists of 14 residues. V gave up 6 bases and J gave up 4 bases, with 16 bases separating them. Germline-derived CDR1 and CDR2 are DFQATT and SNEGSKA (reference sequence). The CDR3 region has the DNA TGCAGTGCACGGGAGCGGGCCGCTTACAATGAGCAGTTCTTC. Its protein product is CSARERAAYNEQFF.

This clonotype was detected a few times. In DNA, the CDR3 is TGCAGTGCTTATAGCGGGGGGGCCACAGATACGCAGTATTTT. Encoded protein: CSAYSGGATDTQYF. The chain carries TRBV20-1 and TRBJ2-3, with 11 bases aligning to TRBD2. The CDR3 has 14 residues. With V trimmed by 5 bases and J by 2 bases, 3 bases remained unmatched. Germline CDR1 DFQATT, CDR2 SNEGSKA (reference sequence).

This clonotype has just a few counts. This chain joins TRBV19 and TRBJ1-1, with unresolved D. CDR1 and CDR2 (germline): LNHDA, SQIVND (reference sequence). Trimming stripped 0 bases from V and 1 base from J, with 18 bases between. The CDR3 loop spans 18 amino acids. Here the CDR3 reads CASSIENYGEWANTEAFF. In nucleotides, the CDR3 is TGTGCCAGTAGTATAGAAAACTACGGTGAGTGGGCGAACACTGAAGCTTTCTTT.

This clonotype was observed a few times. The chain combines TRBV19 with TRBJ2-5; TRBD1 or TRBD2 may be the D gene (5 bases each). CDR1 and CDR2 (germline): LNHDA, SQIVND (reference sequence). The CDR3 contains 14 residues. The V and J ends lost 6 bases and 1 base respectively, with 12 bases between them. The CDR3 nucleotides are TGTGCCAGTAGCCCCCGTGGGACCCAAGAGACCCAGTACTTC. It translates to CASSPRGTQETQYF.

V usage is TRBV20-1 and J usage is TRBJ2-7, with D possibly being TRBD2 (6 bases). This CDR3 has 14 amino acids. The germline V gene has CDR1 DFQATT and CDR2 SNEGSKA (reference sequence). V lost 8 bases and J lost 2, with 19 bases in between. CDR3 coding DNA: TGCAGTTCCCTTTTCCTAGGGAGGACCTACGAGCAGTACTTC. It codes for CSSLFLGRTYEQYF.

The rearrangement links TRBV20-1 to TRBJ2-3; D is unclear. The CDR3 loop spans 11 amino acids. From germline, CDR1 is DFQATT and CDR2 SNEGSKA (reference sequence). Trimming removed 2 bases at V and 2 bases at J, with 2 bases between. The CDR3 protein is CSARYTDTQYF. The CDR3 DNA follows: TGCAGTGCTAGATACACAGATACGCAGTATTTT.

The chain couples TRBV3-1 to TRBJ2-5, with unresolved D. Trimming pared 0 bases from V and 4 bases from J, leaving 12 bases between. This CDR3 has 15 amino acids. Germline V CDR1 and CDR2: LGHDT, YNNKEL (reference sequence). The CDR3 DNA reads TGTGCCAGCAGCCAAGAGACACTTTACATAGAGACCCAGTACTTC. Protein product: CASSQETLYIETQYF.

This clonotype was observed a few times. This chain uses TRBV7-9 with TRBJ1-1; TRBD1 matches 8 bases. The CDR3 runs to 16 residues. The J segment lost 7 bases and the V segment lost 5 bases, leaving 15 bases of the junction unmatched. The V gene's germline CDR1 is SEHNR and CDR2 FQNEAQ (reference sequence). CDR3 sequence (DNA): TGTGCCAGCAGCGCAGGACAGGGCGCAGTAGTATTTGAAGCTTTCTTT. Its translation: CASSAGQGAVVFEAFF.

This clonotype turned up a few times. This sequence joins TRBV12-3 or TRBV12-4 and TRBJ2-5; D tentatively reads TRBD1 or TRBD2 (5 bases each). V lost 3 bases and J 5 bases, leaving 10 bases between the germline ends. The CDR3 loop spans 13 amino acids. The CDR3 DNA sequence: TGTGCCAGCAGTTTCCAGGGCGGGGAGACCCAGTACTTC. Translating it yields CASSFQGGETQYF.

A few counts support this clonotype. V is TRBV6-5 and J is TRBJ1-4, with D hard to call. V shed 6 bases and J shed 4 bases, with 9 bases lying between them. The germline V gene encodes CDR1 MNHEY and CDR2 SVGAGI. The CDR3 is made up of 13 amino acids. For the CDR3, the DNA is TGTGCCAGCAGGCGGGATATTAATGAAAAACTGTTTTTT. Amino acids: CASRRDINEKLFF.

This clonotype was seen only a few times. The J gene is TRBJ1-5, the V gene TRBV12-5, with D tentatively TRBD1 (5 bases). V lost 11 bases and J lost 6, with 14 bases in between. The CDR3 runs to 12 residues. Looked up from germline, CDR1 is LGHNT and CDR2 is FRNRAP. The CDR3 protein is CARGRGGQPQHF. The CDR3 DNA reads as TGTGCTCGAGGTAGGGGAGGTCAGCCCCAGCATTTT. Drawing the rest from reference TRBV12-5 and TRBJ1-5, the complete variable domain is DARVTQTPRHKVTEMGQEVTMRCQPILGHNTVFWYRQTMMQGLELLAYFRNRAPLDDSGMPKDRFSAEMPDATLATLKIQPSEPRDSAVYFCARGRGGQPQHFGDGTRLSIL.

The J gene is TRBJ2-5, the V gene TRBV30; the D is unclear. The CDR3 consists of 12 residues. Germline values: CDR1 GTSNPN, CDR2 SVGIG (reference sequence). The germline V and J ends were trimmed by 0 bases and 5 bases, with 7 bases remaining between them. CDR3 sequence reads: CAWSVLGETQYF. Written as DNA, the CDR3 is TGTGCCTGGAGTGTACTGGGTGAGACCCAGTACTTC.

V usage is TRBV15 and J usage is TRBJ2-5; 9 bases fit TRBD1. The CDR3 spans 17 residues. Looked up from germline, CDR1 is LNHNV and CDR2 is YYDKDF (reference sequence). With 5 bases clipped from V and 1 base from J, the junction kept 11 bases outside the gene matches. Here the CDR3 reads CATSVAPGTGLQETQYF. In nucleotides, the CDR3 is TGTGCCACCAGCGTAGCCCCCGGGACAGGGCTCCAAGAGACCCAGTACTTC.

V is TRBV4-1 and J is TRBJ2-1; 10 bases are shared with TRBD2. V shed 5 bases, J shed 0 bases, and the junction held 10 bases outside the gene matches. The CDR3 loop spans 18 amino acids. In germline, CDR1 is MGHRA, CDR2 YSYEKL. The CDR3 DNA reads TGCGCCAGCAGCTATGAAGCGGGGGGGCTCAGCTCCTACAATGAGCAGTTCTTC. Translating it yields CASSYEAGGLSSYNEQFF.

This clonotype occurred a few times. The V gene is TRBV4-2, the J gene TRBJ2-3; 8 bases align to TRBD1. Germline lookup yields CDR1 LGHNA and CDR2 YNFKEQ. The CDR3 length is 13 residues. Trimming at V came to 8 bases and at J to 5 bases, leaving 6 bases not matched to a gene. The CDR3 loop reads CASFGQGGDTQYF. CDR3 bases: TGTGCCAGCTTTGGACAGGGTGGAGATACGCAGTATTTT.

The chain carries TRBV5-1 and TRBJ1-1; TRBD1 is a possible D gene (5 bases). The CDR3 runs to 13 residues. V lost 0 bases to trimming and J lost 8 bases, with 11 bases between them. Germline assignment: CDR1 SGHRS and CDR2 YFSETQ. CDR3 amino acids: CASSLAGSGEAFF. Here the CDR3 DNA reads TGCGCCAGCAGCTTGGCTGGGTCAGGGGAAGCTTTCTTT.

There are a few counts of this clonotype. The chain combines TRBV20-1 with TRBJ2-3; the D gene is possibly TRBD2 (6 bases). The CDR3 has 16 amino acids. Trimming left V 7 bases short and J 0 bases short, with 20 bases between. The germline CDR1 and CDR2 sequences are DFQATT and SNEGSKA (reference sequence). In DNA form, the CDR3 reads TGCAGTGGAAGAAGACTAGTGGATTCTAGCACAGATACGCAGTATTTT. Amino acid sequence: CSGRRLVDSSTDTQYF.

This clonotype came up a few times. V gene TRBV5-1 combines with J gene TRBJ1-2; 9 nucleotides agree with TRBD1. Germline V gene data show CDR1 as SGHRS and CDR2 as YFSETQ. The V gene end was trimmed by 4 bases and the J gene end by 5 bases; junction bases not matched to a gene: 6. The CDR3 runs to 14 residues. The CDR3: CASSNGQGTYGYTF. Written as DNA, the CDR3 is TGCGCCAGCAGCAACGGACAGGGGACTTATGGCTACACCTTC.

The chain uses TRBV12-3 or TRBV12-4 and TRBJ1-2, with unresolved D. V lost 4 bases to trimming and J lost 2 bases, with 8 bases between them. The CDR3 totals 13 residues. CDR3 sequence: CASSSEVNYGYTF. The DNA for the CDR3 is TGTGCCAGCAGTTCCGAAGTCAACTATGGCTACACCTTC.

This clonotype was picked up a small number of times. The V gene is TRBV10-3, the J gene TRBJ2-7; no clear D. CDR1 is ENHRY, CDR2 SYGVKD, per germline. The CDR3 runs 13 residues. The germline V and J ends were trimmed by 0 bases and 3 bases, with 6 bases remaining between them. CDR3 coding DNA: TGTGCCATCAGTGAGTCGAGACTCTACGAGCAGTACTTC. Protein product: CAISESRLYEQYF.

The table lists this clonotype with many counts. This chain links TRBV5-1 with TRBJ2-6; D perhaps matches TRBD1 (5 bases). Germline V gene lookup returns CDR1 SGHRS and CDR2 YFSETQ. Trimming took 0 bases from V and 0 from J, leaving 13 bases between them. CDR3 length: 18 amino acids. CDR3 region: CASSLVGQGLSGANVLTF. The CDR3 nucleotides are TGCGCCAGCAGCTTGGTAGGGCAGGGCCTCTCTGGGGCCAACGTCCTGACTTTC. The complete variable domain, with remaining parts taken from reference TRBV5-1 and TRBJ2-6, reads KAGVTQTPRYLIKTRGQQVTLSCSPISGHRSVSWYQQTPGQGLQFLFEYFSETQRNKGNFPGRFSGRQFSNSRSEMNVSTLELGDSALYLCASSLVGQGLSGANVLTFGAGSRLTVL.

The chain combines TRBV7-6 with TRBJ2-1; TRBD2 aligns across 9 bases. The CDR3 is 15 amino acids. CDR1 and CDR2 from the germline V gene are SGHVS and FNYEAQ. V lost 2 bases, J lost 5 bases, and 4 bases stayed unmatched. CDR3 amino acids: CASSLSLAGNNEQFF. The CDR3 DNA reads TGTGCCAGCAGCTTAAGCCTAGCGGGAAACAATGAGCAGTTCTTC.

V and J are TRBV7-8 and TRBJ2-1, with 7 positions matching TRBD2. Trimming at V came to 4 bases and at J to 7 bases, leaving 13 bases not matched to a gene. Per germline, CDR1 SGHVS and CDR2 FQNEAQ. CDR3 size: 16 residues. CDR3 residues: CASSSLGWDGGNEQFF. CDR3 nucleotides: TGTGCCAGCAGCTCGCTGGGGTGGGACGGGGGGAATGAGCAGTTCTTC.

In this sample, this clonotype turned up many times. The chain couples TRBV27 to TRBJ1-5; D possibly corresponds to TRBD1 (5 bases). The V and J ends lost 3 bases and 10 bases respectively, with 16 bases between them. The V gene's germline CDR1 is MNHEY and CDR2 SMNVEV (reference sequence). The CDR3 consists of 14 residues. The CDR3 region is CASSFAIEGSPQHF. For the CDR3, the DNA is TGTGCCAGCAGTTTCGCTATCGAGGGGTCCCCCCAGCATTTT.

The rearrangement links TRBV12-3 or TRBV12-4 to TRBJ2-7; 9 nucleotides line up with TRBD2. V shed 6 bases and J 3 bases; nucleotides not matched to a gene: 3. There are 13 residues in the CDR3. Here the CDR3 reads CASSEAGGYEQYF. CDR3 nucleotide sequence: TGTGCCAGCAGCGAAGCGGGAGGCTACGAGCAGTACTTC.

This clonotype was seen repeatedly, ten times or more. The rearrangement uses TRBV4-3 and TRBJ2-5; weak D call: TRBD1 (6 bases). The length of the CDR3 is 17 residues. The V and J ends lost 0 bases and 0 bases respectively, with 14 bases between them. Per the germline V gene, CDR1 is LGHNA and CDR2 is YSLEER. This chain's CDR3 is CASSQDLGTRDQETQYF. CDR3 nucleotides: TGCGCCAGCAGCCAAGATCTCGGGACACGAGACCAAGAGACCCAGTACTTC.

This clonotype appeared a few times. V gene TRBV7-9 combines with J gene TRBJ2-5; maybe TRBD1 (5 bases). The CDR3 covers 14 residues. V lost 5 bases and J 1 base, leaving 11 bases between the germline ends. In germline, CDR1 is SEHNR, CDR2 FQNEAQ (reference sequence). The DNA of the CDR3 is TGTGCCAGCAGCGTCGTCACAGGCCAAGAGACCCAGTACTTC. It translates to CASSVVTGQETQYF. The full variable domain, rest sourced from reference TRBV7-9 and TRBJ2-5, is DTGVSQNPRHKITKRGQNVTFRCDPISEHNRLYWYRQTLGQGPEFLTYFQNEAQLEKSRLLSDRFSAERPKGSFSTLEIQRTEQGDSAMYLCASSVVTGQETQYFGPGTRLLVL.